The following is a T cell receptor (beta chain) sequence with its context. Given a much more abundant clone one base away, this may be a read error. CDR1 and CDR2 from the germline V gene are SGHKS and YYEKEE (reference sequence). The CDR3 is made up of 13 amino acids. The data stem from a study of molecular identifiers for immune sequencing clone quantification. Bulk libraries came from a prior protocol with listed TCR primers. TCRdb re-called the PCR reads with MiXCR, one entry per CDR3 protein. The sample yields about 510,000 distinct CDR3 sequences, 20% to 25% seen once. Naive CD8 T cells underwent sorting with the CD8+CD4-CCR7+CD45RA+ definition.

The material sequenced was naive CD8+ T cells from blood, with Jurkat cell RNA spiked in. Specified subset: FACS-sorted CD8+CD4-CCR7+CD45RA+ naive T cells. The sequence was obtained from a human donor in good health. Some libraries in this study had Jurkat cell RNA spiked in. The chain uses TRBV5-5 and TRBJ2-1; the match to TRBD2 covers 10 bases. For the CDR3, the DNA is TGTACCAGCAGGGGACTAGCGAGTGGTGAGCAGTTCTTC. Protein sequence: CTSRGLASGEQFF.